The 12 T cell receptor beta chains below were found in one sample sequenced in a study of blood T cell repertoires in COVID-19. Sequencing used immunoSEQ multiplex PCR; TCRdb keeps in-frame clones, though not all of them. The sample lists 470,000 or so clones, around 89% occurring once. The sequenced sample consisted of peripheral blood. The source is a woman in her twenties or thirties with acute or convalescent COVID-19.

The chain couples TRBV28 to TRBJ1-5; D unclear. Between the trimmed V and J ends, which lost 5 bases and 2 bases, there was a span of 25 bases. Germline lookup yields CDR1 MDHEN and CDR2 SYDVKM. The CDR3 consists of 19 residues. The CDR3: CASSIIGRTAALGNQPQHF. The CDR3 nucleotides are TGTGCCAGCAGTATAATAGGACGAACAGCGGCCCTTGGCAATCAGCCCCAGCATTTT.

This clone occurred a few times. This chain joins TRBV28 and TRBJ1-1; D uncertain. V dropped 2 bases and J dropped 11 bases, with 15 bases sitting between them. This CDR3 region has 13 residues. Per germline, CDR1 MDHEN and CDR2 SYDVKM. The CDR3 protein is CASSLNWLLGAFF. CDR3 sequence (DNA): TGTGCCAGCAGTTTAAATTGGCTTCTCGGGGCTTTCTTT.

V gene TRBV11-2 combines with J gene TRBJ2-2; 8 bases align to TRBD1. V dropped 7 bases and J dropped 5; count of bases not matched to a gene: 12. Germline V CDR1 and CDR2: SGHAT, FQNNGV. The CDR3 contains 16 residues. CDR3 loop: CASIGQGPTETGELFF. CDR3 in DNA: TGTGCCAGCATCGGACAGGGCCCAACCGAGACCGGGGAGCTGTTTTTT.

This clone was observed once. V and J are TRBV30 and TRBJ1-6; possibly TRBD1 for D (5 bases). V was trimmed by 1 base and J by 13 bases, leaving 14 bases between them. CDR1 and CDR2 from the germline V gene are GTSNPN and SVGIG (reference sequence). The CDR3 contains 13 residues. The CDR3 spells CAWSADTFEPLHF. The CDR3 nucleotides read TGTGCCTGGAGTGCGGACACTTTTGAGCCCCTCCACTTT.

This sequence joins TRBV18 and TRBJ1-1; D possibly corresponds to TRBD1 (5 bases). The CDR3 loop spans 16 amino acids. Trimming removed 3 bases from V and 0 bases from J, with 14 bases in between. The germline V gene encodes CDR1 KGHSH and CDR2 LQKENI. The CDR3 sequence: CASSPARVDLNTEAFF. The CDR3 coding sequence is TGTGCCAGCTCACCCGCCAGGGTCGATTTGAACACTGAAGCTTTCTTT.

The chain combines TRBV7-8 with TRBJ2-3, with 7 bases matching TRBD1. The length of the CDR3 is 17 residues. Germline lookup yields CDR1 SGHVS and CDR2 FQNEAQ. V dropped 1 base and J dropped 2; count of bases not matched to a gene: 9. The CDR3 is CASSLDSRGPTTDTQYF. The CDR3 DNA reads as TGTGCCAGCAGCTTAGATTCGAGGGGGCCCACCACAGATACGCAGTATTTT.

The chain has TRBV30 and TRBJ2-1; maybe TRBD2 (5 bases). Looked up from germline, CDR1 is GTSNPN and CDR2 is SVGIG (reference sequence). V was cut by 1 base and J by 6 bases, with 7 bases left in between. The CDR3 has 12 residues. The CDR3 nucleotides read TGTGCCTGGAGTGCGGGAACCAATGAGCAGTTCTTC. Amino acids: CAWSAGTNEQFF.

This chain links TRBV12-3 or TRBV12-4 with TRBJ2-5, with 7 bases matching TRBD2. The length of the CDR3 is 13 residues. J lost 6 bases, V lost 3 bases, and 4 bases had no gene match. The CDR3 coding sequence is TGTGCCAGCAGTTTGGGGGGGGGAAAGACCCAGTACTTC. Translation: CASSLGGGKTQYF.

J is TRBJ1-5 and V is TRBV6-5; 7 bases match TRBD1. The CDR3 has 13 residues. V lost 6 bases, J lost 4 bases, and 3 bases stayed unmatched. Germline values: CDR1 MNHEY, CDR2 SVGAGI. This CDR3 is CASRGQLNQPQHF. CDR3 coding DNA: TGTGCCAGCAGGGGACAGTTAAATCAGCCCCAGCATTTT.

The rearrangement uses TRBV6-6 and TRBJ2-7, with TRBD1 identical over 10 bases. J was trimmed by 5 bases and V by 6 bases; bases with no gene match: 10. Per the germline V gene, CDR1 is MNHNY and CDR2 is SVGAGI (reference sequence). The CDR3 runs 15 residues. For the CDR3, the DNA is TGTGCCAGCAGCAGGGCTGGGGACAGGGGCGACGAGCAGTACTTC. It is translated as CASSRAGDRGDEQYF.

The chain has TRBV5-5 and TRBJ1-6; 7 bases fit TRBD1. This CDR3 spans 17 amino acids. Germline CDR1 reads SGHKS; CDR2 reads YYEKEE (reference sequence). With V trimmed by 0 bases and J by 2 bases, 5 bases remained unmatched. Here the CDR3 reads CASSLVTGSPYNSPLHF. The CDR3 bases are TGTGCCAGCAGCTTGGTGACAGGGAGCCCCTATAATTCACCCCTCCACTTT.

The chain recombines TRBV28 with TRBJ1-1, with a tentative D call TRBD1 (6 bases). CDR3 length: 14 residues. V lost 6 bases and J 9 bases, leaving 20 bases between the germline ends. Germline values: CDR1 MDHEN, CDR2 SYDVKM. CDR3 protein: CASRSTGPVLKAFF. The DNA for the CDR3 is TGTGCCAGCAGGTCTACAGGGCCTGTGCTAAAAGCTTTCTTT.